This T cell receptor (beta chain) emerged from a study of T cells in Graves' hyperthyroidism and ophthalmopathy. Study-level results: Appearing also in blood were most of the thyroid clonotypes expanded above 0.001.

There are 13 residues in the CDR3. Germline CDR1 reads DFQATT; CDR2 reads SNEGSKA (reference sequence). The junction had 11 bases not matched to a gene; V was cut back by 6 bases and J by 9 bases. TCR beta CDR3 regions were amplified from RNA transcripts. HTBI primers were employed in a first-round RT-PCR of the TCR CDR3. Each CDR3 protein is one row after TCRdb ran MiXCR on the multiplex PCR reads. The sample has 500,000 to 600,000 distinct CDR3 sequences; around 46% are singletons. Clinical symptoms, serum thyroxine and TRAb, thyroid ultrasound and orbital computed tomography were used for the diagnoses. With regard to this clonotype: Its specificity is unknown.

The sequence was collected from an adult woman with Graves' disease, either hyperthyroidism or ophthalmopathy (not recorded which). The chain employs TRBV20-1 and TRBJ2-5; 9 bases agree with TRBD2. What was sequenced was peripheral blood or thyroid tissue (not recorded which). The CDR3 DNA follows: TGCAGTGCCCCTAGCGGGACTCAGAGGGCCCAGTACTTC. It is translated as CSAPSGTQRAQYF.